This T cell receptor beta chain originates from a study of T cells in Graves' hyperthyroidism and ophthalmopathy. Study-wide points: From stable hyperthyroidism, ophthalmopathy was separated by a 13 V-J model.

CDR1 is DFQATT and CDR2 is SNEGSKA in the germline V gene (reference sequence). V was shortened by 3 bases and J by 4 bases, with 15 bases between the two germline ends. There are 14 residues in the CDR3. At least ten counts were recorded for this clonotype. Its cognate antigen is unknown. TCR beta CDR3 region amplification was performed from RNA transcripts. The HTBI set primed first-round TCR CDR3 RT-PCR. TCRdb reprocessed the multiplex PCR reads with MiXCR, giving one entry per CDR3 protein. The sample shows about 98,000 distinct CDR3 sequences, around 37% of them seen only once. This receptor was obtained from a woman aged 25 to 45 with Graves' hyperthyroidism. The chain combines TRBV20-1 with TRBJ1-2; D not resolved. The sequenced sample was peripheral blood or thyroid tissue (not recorded which). CDR3 DNA sequence: TGCAGTGCTAGTCCCCTCCGAGGGTTCTATGGCTACACCTTC. Amino acids: CSASPLRGFYGYTF.